The present entry profiles one T cell receptor (beta chain) with its context. Its recognized antigen is unknown. Base qualities were left out, and no much larger clone turns up one base away. This sample was taken from a study of shared clonotypes between healthy human individuals (dated by TCRdb to about 2020). Turning to the overall study: The cohort included three men and two women between 18 and 49 years of age. For each donor, three plates each were used for CD4 naive and CD4 memory, two plates were used for CD8 naive, and one plate was used for CD8 memory. To estimate repertoire size and how much clonotype sharing occurs between individuals, the study deeply sequenced the blood TCR repertoires of 5 or 6 healthy adults. To increase sequencing depth and limit assay-specific biases, TCR repertoire library preparation and sequencing were carried out by different laboratories using diverse techniques. Per donor, leukapheresis produced somewhere between about 0.94 and 9.5 billion PBMCs.

The paper's findings and limits, for the study overall: Estimated clonotype richness was generally larger for naive than for memory subsets. The small number of donors limited the genetic and exposure-history diversity represented. Compared with non-shared clonotypes, clonotypes shared by all four sorted-subset donors had higher generation probabilities. When a few donors were compared, the shared fraction of clonotypes was 5% to 6.5% for naive CD4, about 4% for naive CD8, more than 2% for memory CD4, and less than 0.45% for memory CD8. Only blood was sampled, and tissue TCR repertoires likely differ from those in blood. Pairwise subsampling led to the expectation that sequencing depth would affect the degree of clonotype sharing among donors. Rarefaction of sorted-subset datasets indicated incomplete sequencing despite the large sequencing depth.

CD8 naive samples were obtained by positive selection for CCR7 among CD45RO-negative cells, yielding a CD45RA+CCR7+ population from which TemRA cells were excluded. Healthy HIV-negative adults with no recently reported acute infections or vaccinations were included as donors. All donors were Caucasian adults living in Nashville, Tennessee, USA. Blood was obtained by leukapheresis, after which PBMCs were separated by Ficoll-Histopaque density gradient centrifugation and cryopreserved in liquid nitrogen vapor phase. Analytical flow cytometry was used to check the purity and quantity of each magnetically sorted T cell population. Each sorted fraction had its genomic DNA isolated and then quantified by UV absorbance on a Nanodrop 2000c. Using the deep immunoSEQ assay, multiplex PCR amplified TCR CDR3 regions from genomic DNA. Extracted genomic DNA from each cell subset was spread evenly across all wells of several immunoSEQ 96-well plates, with each plate serving as a replicate. For sorted subsets, each replicate PCR was loaded with roughly 200 ng genomic DNA, equivalent to some 27,000 T cell genomes. Purified libraries were measured with a Qubit 3.0 fluorometer, size-checked on a Bioanalyzer 2100, and measured again with the KAPA Library Quantification kit. Each immunoSEQ 96-well plate was sequenced on its own single-read 150-cycle Illumina NextSeq 550 flow cell. As for the authors' bioinformatics: Because the immunoSEQ output included only junctional sequences and no quality scores, the filtering could not be the same as the filtering used for full-length reads. Sequences were annotated with PyIR, a Python wrapper for IgBLAST v1.9, using IMGT germline references to assign V/J genes and CDR3. Any read was removed if the V/J assignment was weak (E-value above 1e-6), the CDR3 was missing, or the read contained stop codons, out-of-frame junctions, or ambiguous translated residues. V3J clonotypes were defined by identical inferred V gene, J gene, and CDR3 amino acid sequence. Percentage overlap between repertoires was calculated by dividing the number of shared unique clonotypes by the size of the smaller repertoire. RTK rarefaction, the Chao1 estimator, and Recon v2.1 estimates of unobserved clonotypes were used to assess repertoire richness. For all TCRbeta clonotypes obtained by the gDNA method from a few donors, generation probabilities were computed with OLGA. The immuneACCESS repertoire file appears here via TCRdb, limited to in-frame rearrangements. These files lack a portion of the clones; in checked studies, under half of the deficit traces to unresolved V genes, and the cause of the others is not known. V, J and clone size are those of that table, while D and trimming were read from the DNA. This sample is represented by about 2.2 million clones; about 93% of them were singletons. The ten largest clones take up more than 1.5% of the sample.

CDR1 LGHNA and CDR2 YSLEER are derived from the germline V gene. Trimming accounts for 0 bases at V and 3 bases at J, while the number of junction bases matched to no gene is 7. The CDR3 holds 17 amino acids from the cysteine to the phenylalanine. This entry keeps only the CDR3 DNA: 51 bases, framed from base 1. This receptor was identified in a man younger than 35 in good health. Some clones in this sample may be carry-over from other donors' samples. Sequencing was performed on naive CD8+ T cells from PBMCs. Per the publication, the cell subset or site label means: CD45RA+CCR7+. The chain employs TRBV4-3 and TRBJ2-3; TRBD2 lines up with 9 middle nucleotides. For the CDR3, the sequence is CASSQDQMGLATDTQYF. The nucleotide sequence reads TGCGCCAGCAGCCAAGATCAAATGGGACTAGCTACAGATACGCAGTATTTT.